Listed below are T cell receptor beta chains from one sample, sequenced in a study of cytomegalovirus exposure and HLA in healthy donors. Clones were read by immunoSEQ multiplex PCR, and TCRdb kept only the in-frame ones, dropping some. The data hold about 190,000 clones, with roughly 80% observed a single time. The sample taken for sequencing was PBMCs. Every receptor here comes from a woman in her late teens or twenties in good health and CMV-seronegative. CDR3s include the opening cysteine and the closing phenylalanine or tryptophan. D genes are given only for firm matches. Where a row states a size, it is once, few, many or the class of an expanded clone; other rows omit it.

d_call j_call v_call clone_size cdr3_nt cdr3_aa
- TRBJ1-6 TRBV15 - TGTGCCACCAGCGGGACCGGAGGGCCCTATAATTCACCCCTCCACTTT CATSGTGGPYNSPLHF
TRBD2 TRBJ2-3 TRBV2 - TGTGCCAGCAGTGAAGCGGGCGGGGGGGGCCGAAATACGCAGTATTTT CASSEAGGGGRNTQYF
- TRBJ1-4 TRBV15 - TGTGCCACCAGGGACATCTTTGAGGAAAAACTGTTTTTT CATRDIFEEKLFF
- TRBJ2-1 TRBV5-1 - TGCGCCAGCAGCCTACTTCTCAATGAGCAGTTCTTC CASSLLLNEQFF
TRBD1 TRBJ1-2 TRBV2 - TGTGCCAGCAGAGGGACAGGGGGAAGTGGCTACGCCTTC CASRGTGGSGYAF
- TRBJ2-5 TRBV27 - TGTGCCAGCAGGAACGCTGGGGGGGCGCCCAAAGAGACTCAGTACTTC CASRNAGGAPKETQYF
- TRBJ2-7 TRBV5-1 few TGCGCCAGCGGACTTAGACAGGGAGGCTACGAGCAGTACTTC CASGLRQGGYEQYF
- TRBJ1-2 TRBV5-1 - TGCGCCAGCAGCGCACTTACCGGGACAAATGATGGCTACACCTTC CASSALTGTNDGYTF
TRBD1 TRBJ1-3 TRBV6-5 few TGTGCCAGCAGTTACAGGGGGACAGGAGGAAACACCATATATTTT CASSYRGTGGNTIYF
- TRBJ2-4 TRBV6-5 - TGTGCCAGCAGTCCCGGGACATCCGCCAAAAACATTCAGTACTTC CASSPGTSAKNIQYF
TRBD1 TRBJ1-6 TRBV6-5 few TGTGCCAGCAGTTTAAACCGGGACAGAAATTCACCCCTCCACTTT CASSLNRDRNSPLHF
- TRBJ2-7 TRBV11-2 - TGTGCCAGCAGCTCCCTACGGGCCTACGAGCAGTACTTC CASSSLRAYEQYF
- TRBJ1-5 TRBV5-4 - TGTGCCAGCAGCTTGGCGGGGGGCGAACAGCCCCAGCATTTT CASSLAGGEQPQHF
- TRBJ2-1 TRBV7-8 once TGTGCCAGCAGCTTAGTGAGTACAGGGTTGGGTGAGCAGTTCTTC CASSLVSTGLGEQFF
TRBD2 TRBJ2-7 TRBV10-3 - TGTGCCATCAGTGCCCCCAGCGGGAGGGTACCCTACGAGCAGTACTTC CAISAPSGRVPYEQYF
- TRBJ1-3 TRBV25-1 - TGTGCCAGCAGTGATTACTGGGACTTCTCTGGAAACACCATATATTTT CASSDYWDFSGNTIYF
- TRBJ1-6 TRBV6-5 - TGTGCCAGCAGTTACGGAAATAATCGGGTTAATTCACCCCTCCACTTT CASSYGNNRVNSPLHF
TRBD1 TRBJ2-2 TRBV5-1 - TGCGCCAGCATTGGGACAGGGGGCTCTCGCACCGGGGAGCTGTTTTTT CASIGTGGSRTGELFF
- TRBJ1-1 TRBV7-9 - TGTGCCAGCAGCTATCCAGGGGTGGGGGACACTGAAGCTTTCTTT CASSYPGVGDTEAFF
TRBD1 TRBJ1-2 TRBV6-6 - TGTGCCAGCAGACTTACAGGGGGGCATGGCTACACCTTC CASRLTGGHGYTF
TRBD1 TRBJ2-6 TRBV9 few TGTGCCAGCAGCCCTCGAGGGAAGGACAGGGCGGCTGGGGCCAACGTCCTGACTTTC CASSPRGKDRAAGANVLTF
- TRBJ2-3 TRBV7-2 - TGTGCCAGCAGCTTAGTAATCGATACGCAGTATTTT CASSLVIDTQYF
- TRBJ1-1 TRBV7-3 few TGTGCCAGCAGCTTAAACACGAACACTGAAGCTTTCTTT CASSLNTNTEAFF